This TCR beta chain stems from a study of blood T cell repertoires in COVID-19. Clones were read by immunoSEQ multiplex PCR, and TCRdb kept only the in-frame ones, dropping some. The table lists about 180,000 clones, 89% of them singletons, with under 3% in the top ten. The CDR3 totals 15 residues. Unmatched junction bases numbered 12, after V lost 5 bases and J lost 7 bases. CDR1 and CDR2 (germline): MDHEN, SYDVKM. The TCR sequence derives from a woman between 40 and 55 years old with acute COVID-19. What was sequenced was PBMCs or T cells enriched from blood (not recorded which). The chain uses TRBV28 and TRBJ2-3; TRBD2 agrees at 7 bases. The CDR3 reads CASSPTAAGEHTQYF. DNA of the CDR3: TGTGCCAGCAGTCCCACGGCCGCGGGGGAACATACGCAGTATTTT.